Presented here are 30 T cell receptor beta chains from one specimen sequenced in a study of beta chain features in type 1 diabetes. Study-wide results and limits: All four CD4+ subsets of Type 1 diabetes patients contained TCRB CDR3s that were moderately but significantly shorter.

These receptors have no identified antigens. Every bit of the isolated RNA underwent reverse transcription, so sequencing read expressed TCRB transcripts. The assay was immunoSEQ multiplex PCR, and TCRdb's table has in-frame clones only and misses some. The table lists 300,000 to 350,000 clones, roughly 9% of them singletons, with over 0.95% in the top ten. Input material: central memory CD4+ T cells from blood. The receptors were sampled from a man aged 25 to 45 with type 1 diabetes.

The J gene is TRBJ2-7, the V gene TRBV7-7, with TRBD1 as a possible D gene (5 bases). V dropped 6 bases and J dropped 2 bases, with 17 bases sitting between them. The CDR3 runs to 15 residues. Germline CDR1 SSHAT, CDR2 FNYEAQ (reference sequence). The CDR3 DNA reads TGTGCCAGCAGACAAACAGGTTTACGGACCTACGAGCAGTACTTC. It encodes CASRQTGLRTYEQYF.

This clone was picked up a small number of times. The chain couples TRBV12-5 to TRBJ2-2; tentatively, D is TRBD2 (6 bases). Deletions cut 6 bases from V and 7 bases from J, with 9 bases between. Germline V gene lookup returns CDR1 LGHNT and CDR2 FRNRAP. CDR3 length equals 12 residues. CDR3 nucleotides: TGTGCTAGTGGGCGGGAAGGCGGGGAGCTGTTTTTT. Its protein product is CASGREGGELFF.

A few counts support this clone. Written as DNA, the CDR3 is TGTGCCGGAAGTAACTCTGGGGCCAACGTCCTGACTTTC. This translates into CAGSNSGANVLTF. The V and J genes are TRBV6-5 and TRBJ2-6; no clear D. With 11 bases removed from V and 0 bases from J, the gap between germline ends came to 8 bases. The CDR3 is 13 residues long. Germline V gene data show CDR1 as MNHEY and CDR2 as SVGAGI.

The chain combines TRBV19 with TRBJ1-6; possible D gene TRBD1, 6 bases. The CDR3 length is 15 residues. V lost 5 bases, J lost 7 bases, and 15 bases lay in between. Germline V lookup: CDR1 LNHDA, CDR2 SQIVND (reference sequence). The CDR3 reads CASSGNRGRNSPLHF. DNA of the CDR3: TGTGCCAGTAGTGGAAACCGGGGGCGAAATTCACCCCTCCACTTT.

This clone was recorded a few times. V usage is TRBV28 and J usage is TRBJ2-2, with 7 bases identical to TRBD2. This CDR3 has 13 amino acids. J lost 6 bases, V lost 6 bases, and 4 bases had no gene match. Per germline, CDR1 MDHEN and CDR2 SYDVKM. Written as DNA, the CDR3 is TGTGCCAGCAGGCGGGGAGGGGCCGGGGAGCTGTTTTTT. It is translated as CASRRGGAGELFF.

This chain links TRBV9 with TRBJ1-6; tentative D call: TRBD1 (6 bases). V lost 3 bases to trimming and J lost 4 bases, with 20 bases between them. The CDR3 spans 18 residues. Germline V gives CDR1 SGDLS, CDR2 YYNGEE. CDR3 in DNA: TGTGCCAGCAGCGCGCCCCAATCCGCAGGGGTTTATAATTCACCCCTCCACTTT. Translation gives CASSAPQSAGVYNSPLHF.

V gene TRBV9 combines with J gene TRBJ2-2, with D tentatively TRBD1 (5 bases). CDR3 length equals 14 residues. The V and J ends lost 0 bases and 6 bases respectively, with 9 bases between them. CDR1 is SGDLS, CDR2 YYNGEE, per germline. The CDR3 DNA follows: TGTGCCAGCAGCGTAGAGGGGCACGCCGGGGAGCTGTTTTTT. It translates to CASSVEGHAGELFF.

DNA for the CDR3: TGTGCCAGCTCCCCTAATTCCCTGTGGCAGGCTGTCTACACCTTC. Amino acid sequence: CASSPNSLWQAVYTF. This chain connects TRBV18 to TRBJ1-2; D unclear. The V end lost 6 bases, the J end lost 10 bases, and 24 bases lay between the germline ends. CDR3 length: 15 residues. Germline CDR1 is KGHSH and CDR2 is LQKENI.

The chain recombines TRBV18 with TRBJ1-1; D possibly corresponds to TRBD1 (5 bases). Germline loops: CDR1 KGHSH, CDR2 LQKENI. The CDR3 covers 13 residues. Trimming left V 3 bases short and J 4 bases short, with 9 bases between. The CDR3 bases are TGTGCCAGCTCACCCCAGGGAGGCACTGAAGCTTTCTTT. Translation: CASSPQGGTEAFF.

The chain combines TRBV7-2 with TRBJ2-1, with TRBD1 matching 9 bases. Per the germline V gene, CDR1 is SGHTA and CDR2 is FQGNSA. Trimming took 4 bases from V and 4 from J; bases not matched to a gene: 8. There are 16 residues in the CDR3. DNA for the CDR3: TGTGCCAGCAGCTGGGTCCGGGACAGGGTTTACAATGAGCAGTTCTTC. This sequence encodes CASSWVRDRVYNEQFF.

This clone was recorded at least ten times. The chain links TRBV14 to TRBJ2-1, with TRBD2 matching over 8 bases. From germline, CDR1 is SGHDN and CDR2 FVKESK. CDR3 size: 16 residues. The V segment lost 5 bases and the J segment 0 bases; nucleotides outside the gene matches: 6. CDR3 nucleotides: TGTGCCAGCAGCGAAATAAGCGGGGGCTCCTACAATGAGCAGTTCTTC. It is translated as CASSEISGGSYNEQFF.

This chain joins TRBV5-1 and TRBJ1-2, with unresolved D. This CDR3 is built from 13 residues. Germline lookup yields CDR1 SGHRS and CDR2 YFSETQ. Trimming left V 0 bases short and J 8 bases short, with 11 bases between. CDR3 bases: TGCGCCAGCAGCTTGGAGCGCGGGTCCGGCTACACCTTC. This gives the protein CASSLERGSGYTF.

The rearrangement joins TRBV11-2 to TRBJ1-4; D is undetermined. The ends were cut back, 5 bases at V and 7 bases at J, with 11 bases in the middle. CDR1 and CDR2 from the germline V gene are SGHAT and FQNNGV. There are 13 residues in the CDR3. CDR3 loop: CASSPPGTEKLFF. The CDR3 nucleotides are TGTGCCAGCAGCCCCCCGGGTACTGAAAAACTGTTTTTT.

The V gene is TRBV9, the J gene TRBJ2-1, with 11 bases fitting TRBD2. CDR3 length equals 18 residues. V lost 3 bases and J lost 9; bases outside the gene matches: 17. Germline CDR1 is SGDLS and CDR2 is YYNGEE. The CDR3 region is CASSALRGGTSGQGEQFF. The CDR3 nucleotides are TGTGCCAGCAGCGCCCTTAGAGGTGGGACTAGCGGTCAGGGTGAGCAGTTCTTC. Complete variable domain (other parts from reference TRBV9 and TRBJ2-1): DSGVTQTPKHLITATGQRVTLRCSPRSGDLSVYWYQQSLDQGLQFLIQYYNGEERAKGNILERFSAQQFPDLHSELNLSSLELGDSALYFCASSALRGGTSGQGEQFFGPGTRLTVL.

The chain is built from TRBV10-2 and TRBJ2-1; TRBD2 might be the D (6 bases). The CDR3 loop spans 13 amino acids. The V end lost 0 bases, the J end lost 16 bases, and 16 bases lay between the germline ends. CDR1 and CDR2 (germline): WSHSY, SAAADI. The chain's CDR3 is CASSESEAGSRFF. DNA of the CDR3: TGCGCCAGCAGTGAGTCGGAGGCGGGGTCGCGATTCTTC.

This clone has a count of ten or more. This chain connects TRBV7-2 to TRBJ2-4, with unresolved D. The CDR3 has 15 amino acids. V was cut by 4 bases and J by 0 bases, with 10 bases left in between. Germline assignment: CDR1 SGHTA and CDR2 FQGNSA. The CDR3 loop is CASSSVNRAKNIQYF. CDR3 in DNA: TGTGCCAGCAGCTCGGTAAACCGAGCCAAAAACATTCAGTACTTC.

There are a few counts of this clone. The DNA of the CDR3 is TGTGCCAGCAGCTTGAGTGGGAAACCTAACTATGGCTACACCTTC. Translated, it gives CASSLSGKPNYGYTF. The rearrangement links TRBV11-2 to TRBJ1-2; the D is unclear. The ends were cut back, 3 bases at V and 0 bases at J, with 11 bases in the middle. The length of the CDR3 is 15 residues. In germline, CDR1 is SGHAT, CDR2 FQNNGV.

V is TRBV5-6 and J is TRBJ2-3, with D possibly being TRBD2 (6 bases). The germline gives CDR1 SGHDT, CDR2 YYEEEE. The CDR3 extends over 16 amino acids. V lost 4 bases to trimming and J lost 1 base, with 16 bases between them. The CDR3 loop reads CASSPDGGRGTDTQYF. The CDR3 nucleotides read TGTGCCAGCAGCCCGGACGGGGGACGGGGCACAGATACGCAGTATTTT.

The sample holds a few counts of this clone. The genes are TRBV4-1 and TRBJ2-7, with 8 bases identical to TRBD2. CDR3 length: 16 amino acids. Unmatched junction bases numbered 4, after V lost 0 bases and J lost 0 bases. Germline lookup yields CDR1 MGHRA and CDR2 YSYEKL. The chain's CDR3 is CASSQDPSGGSYEQYF. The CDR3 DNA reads TGCGCCAGCAGCCAAGACCCCAGCGGGGGCTCCTACGAGCAGTACTTC.

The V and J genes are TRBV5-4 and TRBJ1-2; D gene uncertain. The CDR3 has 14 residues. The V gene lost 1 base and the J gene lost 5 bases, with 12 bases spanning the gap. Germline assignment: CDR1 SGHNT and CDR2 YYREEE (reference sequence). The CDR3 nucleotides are TGTGCCAGCAGCTTGATGTTTGGGGATTATGGCTACACCTTC. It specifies CASSLMFGDYGYTF.

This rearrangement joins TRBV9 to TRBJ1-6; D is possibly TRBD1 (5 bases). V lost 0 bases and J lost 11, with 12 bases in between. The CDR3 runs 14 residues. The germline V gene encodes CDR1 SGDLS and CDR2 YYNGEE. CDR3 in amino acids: CASSVETDSAPLHF. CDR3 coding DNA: TGTGCCAGCAGCGTAGAGACAGATAGTGCACCCCTCCACTTT.

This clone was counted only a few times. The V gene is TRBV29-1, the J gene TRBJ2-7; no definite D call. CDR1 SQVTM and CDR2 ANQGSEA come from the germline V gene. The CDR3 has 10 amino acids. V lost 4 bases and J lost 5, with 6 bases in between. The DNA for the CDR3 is TGCAGCGTTGGCCGGGACGAGCAGTACTTC. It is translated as CSVGRDEQYF.

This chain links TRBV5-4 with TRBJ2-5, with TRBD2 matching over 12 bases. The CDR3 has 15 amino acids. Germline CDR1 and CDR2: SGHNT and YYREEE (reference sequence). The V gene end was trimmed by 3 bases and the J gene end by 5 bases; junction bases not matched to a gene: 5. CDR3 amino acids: CASSSQGTSGETQYF. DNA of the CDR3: TGTGCCAGCAGCTCCCAAGGGACTAGCGGGGAGACCCAGTACTTC.

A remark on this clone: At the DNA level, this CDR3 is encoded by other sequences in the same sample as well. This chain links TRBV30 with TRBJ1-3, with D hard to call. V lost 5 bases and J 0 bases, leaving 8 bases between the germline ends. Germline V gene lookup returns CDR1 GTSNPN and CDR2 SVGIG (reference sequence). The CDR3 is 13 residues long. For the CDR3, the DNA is TGTGCCTGGGACACGGGCTCTGGAAACACCATATATTTT. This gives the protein CAWDTGSGNTIYF.

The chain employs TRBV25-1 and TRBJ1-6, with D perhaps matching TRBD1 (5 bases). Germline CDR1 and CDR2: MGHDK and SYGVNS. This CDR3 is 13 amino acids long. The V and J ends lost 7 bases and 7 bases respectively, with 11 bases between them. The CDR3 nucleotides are TGTGCCAGCACGCGCAGGGAGAATTCACCCCTCCACTTT. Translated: CASTRRENSPLHF.

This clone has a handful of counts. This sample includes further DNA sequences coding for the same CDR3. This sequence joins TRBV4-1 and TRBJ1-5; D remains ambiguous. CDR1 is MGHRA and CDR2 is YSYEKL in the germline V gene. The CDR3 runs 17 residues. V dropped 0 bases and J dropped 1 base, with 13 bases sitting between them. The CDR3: CASSQDIGSRSNQPQHF. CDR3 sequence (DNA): TGCGCCAGCAGCCAAGATATCGGGTCGAGAAGCAATCAGCCCCAGCATTTT.

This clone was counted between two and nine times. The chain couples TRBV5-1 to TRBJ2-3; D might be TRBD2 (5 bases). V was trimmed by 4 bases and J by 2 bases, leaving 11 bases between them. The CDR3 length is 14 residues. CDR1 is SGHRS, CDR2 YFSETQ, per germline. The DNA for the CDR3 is TGCGCCAGCAGCCCGAGGGCGGCCACAGATACGCAGTATTTT. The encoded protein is CASSPRAATDTQYF.

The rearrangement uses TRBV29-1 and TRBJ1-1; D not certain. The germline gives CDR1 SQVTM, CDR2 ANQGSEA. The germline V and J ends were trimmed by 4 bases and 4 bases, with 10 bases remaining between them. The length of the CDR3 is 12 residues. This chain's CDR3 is CSVALLSTEAFF. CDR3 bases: TGCAGCGTTGCGTTACTGAGCACTGAAGCTTTCTTT.

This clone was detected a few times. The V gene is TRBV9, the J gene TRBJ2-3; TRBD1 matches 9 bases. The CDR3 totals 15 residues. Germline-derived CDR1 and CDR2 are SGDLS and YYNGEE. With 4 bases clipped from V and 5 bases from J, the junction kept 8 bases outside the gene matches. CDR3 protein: CASSPGTGRGDTQYF. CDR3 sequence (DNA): TGTGCCAGCAGCCCCGGGACAGGGAGGGGAGATACGCAGTATTTT.

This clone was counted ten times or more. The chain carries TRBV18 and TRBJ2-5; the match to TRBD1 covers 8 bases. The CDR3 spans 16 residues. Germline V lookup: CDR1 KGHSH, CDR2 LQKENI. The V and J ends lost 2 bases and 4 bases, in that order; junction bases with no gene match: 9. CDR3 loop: CASSPIRTGFGETQYF. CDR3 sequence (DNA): TGTGCCAGCTCACCAATCCGGACAGGGTTTGGAGAGACCCAGTACTTC.